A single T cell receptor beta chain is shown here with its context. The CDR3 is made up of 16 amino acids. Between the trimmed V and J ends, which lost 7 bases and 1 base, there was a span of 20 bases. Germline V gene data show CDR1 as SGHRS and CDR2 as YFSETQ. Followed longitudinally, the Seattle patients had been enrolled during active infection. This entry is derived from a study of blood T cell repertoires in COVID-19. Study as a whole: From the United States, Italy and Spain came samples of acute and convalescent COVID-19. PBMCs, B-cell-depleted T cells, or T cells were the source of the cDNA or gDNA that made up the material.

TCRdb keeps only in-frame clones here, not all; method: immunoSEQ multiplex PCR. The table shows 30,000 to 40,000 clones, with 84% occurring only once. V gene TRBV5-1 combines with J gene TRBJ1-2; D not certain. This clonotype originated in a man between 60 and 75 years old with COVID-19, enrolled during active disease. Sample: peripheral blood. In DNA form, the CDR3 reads TGCGCCAGCCGTCCGGGGTCCAGCCTAAATAACTATGGCTACACCTTC. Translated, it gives CASRPGSSLNNYGYTF.